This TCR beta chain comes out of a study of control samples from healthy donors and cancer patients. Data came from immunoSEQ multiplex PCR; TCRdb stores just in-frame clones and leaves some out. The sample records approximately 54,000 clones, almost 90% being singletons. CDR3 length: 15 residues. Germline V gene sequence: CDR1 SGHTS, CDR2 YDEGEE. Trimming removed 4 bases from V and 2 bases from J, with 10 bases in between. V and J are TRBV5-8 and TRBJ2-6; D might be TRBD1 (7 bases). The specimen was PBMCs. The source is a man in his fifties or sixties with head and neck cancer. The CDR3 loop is CASSQGGTGANVLTF. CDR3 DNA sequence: TGTGCCAGCAGCCAGGGGGGTACTGGGGCCAACGTCCTGACTTTC.